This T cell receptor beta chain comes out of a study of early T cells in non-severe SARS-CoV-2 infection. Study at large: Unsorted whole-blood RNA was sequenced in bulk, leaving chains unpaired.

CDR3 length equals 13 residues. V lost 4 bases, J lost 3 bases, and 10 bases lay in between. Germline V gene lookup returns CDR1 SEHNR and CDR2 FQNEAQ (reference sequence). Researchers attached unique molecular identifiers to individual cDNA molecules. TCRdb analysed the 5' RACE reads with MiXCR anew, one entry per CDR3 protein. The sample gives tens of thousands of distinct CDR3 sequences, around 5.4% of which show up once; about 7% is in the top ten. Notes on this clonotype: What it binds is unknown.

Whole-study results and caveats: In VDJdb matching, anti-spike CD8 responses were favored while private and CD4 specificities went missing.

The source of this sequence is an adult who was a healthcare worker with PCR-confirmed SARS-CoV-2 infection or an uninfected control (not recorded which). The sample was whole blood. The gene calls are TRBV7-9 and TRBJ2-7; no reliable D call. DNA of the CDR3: TGTGCCAGCAGCTCGGGCAGGTTCTACGAGCAGTACTTC. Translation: CASSSGRFYEQYF.